This T cell receptor beta chain is drawn from a study of T cell changes during pregnancy in multiple sclerosis. The CDR3 length is 14 residues. Per germline, CDR1 MDHEN and CDR2 SYDVKM. V shed 6 bases and J 3 bases; nucleotides not matched to a gene: 4. Method: immunoSEQ multiplex PCR; TCRdb's copy keeps in-frame clones and lacks some. This sample yields approximately 10,000 clones, of which over 80% are seen a single time; less than 20% belongs to the top ten. The TCR originated in a female donor in good health, enrolled as a control in a pregnancy study. This chain links TRBV28 with TRBJ2-7, with 11 bases that match TRBD2. Sequencing used CD8+ T cells from peripheral blood mononuclear cells, obtained in the third trimester of pregnancy. In DNA form, the CDR3 reads TGTGCCAGCAGCTCCGGGACTAGCGGCTACGAGCAGTACTTC. It specifies CASSSGTSGYEQYF.